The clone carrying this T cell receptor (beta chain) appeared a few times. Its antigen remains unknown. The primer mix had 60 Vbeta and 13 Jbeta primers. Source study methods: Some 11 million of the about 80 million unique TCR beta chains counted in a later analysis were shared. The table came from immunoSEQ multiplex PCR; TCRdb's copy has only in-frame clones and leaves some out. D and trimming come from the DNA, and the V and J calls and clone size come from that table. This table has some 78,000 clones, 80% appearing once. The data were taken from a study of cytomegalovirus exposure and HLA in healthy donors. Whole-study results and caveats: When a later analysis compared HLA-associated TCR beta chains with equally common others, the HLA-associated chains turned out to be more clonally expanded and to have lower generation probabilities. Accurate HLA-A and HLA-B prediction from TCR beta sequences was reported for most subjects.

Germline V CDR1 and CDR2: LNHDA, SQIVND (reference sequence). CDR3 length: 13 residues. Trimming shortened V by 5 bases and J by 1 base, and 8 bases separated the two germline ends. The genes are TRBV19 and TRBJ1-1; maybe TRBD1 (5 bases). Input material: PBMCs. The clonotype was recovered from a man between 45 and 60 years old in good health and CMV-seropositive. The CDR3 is CASSYTGNTEAFF. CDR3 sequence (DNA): TGTGCCAGTAGTTATACAGGGAACACTGAAGCTTTCTTT.